Each of the 20 T cell receptor beta chains below was sequenced from the same sample in a study of PD-L1 blockade in urothelial cancer. Time point specified: peripheral blood 6 weeks after treatment start. Repertoires were generated with immunoSEQ multiplex PCR, while TCRdb's copy carries only in-frame clones and drops some. The sample consists of about 120,000 clones, around 89% of them appearing once. The sequencing used PBMCs, collected around atezolizumab (anti-PD-L1) treatment. The receptors originated from a man between 60 and 70 years old with urothelial cancer.

The chain carries TRBV5-1 and TRBJ2-1, with TRBD1 as a possible D gene (5 bases). V shed 2 bases and J shed 5 bases, with 8 bases lying between them. Germline V gene data show CDR1 as SGHRS and CDR2 as YFSETQ. The CDR3 is 13 residues long. CDR3 in DNA: TGCGCCAGCAGCTTTAGACAGAACAATGAGCAGTTCTTC. It specifies CASSFRQNNEQFF.

This clone was seen only once. The CDR3 region is CAILPPGRGYNEQFF. The CDR3 region has the DNA TGTGCCATCCTACCTCCAGGGCGGGGGTACAATGAGCAGTTCTTC. The chain links TRBV28 to TRBJ2-1; 7 nucleotides align to TRBD2. Germline CDR1 is MDHEN and CDR2 is SYDVKM. There are 15 residues in the CDR3. The V gene end was trimmed by 10 bases and the J gene end by 4 bases; junction bases not matched to a gene: 13.

A single count supports this clone. The J gene is TRBJ1-2, the V gene TRBV11-3; tentative D call: TRBD1 (6 bases). This CDR3 spans 12 amino acids. The V and J ends lost 4 bases and 5 bases respectively, with 8 bases between them. In germline, CDR1 is SGHNT, CDR2 YENEEA. This CDR3 reads CASSSRGYGYTF. The CDR3 nucleotides are TGTGCCAGCAGCTCGAGGGGGTATGGCTACACCTTC.

This chain connects TRBV11-3 to TRBJ2-7; D unresolved. The germline V and J ends were trimmed by 0 bases and 2 bases, with 5 bases remaining between them. The CDR3 spans 13 residues. Germline assignment: CDR1 SGHNT and CDR2 YENEEA. In DNA form, the CDR3 reads TGTGCCAGCAGCTTAGACACAACCTACGAGCAGTACTTC. Its translation: CASSLDTTYEQYF.

This chain uses TRBV9 with TRBJ2-6; tentatively, D is TRBD2 (5 bases). The CDR3 is made up of 15 amino acids. The V end lost 7 bases, the J end lost 1 base, and 12 bases lay between the germline ends. The germline CDR1 and CDR2 sequences are SGDLS and YYNGEE. The DNA for the CDR3 is TGTGCCAGCCGGTCAGGAGGATCTGGGGCCAACGTCCTGACTTTC. Protein: CASRSGGSGANVLTF.

The J gene is TRBJ2-5, the V gene TRBV27; possibly TRBD1 for D (6 bases). Trimming left V 6 bases short and J 4 bases short, with 18 bases between. CDR3 length: 15 amino acids. From germline, CDR1 is MNHEY and CDR2 SMNVEV (reference sequence). Here the CDR3 reads CASSLLPLGAETQYF. In nucleotides, the CDR3 is TGTGCCAGCAGCCTTCTTCCCCTGGGGGCAGAGACCCAGTACTTC.

The chain recombines TRBV7-8 with TRBJ2-7, with 7 bases lining up with TRBD1. The CDR3 is 15 amino acids. V lost 4 bases and J lost 0; bases outside the gene matches: 6. Per the germline V gene, CDR1 is SGHVS and CDR2 is FQNEAQ. In DNA form, the CDR3 reads TGTGCCAGCAGCTCCACAGGGGCCTTCTCCTACGAGCAGTACTTC. Amino acid sequence: CASSSTGAFSYEQYF.

J is TRBJ2-7 and V is TRBV10-3; 7 bases match TRBD2. CDR3 length: 14 amino acids. The germline CDR1 and CDR2 sequences are ENHRY and SYGVKD. J was trimmed by 6 bases and V by 7 bases; bases with no gene match: 12. For the CDR3, the DNA is TGTGCCATCACCTCGGAGGGAGGGGAACGCGAGCAGTACTTC. Translated, it gives CAITSEGGEREQYF.

This clone was seen many times. The chain combines TRBV5-6 with TRBJ2-2; D is unresolved. Germline V CDR1 and CDR2: SGHDT, YYEEEE. CDR3 size: 13 residues. Trimming took 3 bases from V and 6 from J, leaving 9 bases between them. The CDR3: CASSSGGPGELFF. CDR3 nucleotides: TGTGCCAGCAGCTCCGGTGGGCCCGGGGAGCTGTTTTTT. The full variable domain, with the rest looked up from reference TRBV5-6 and TRBJ2-2, is DAGVTQSPTHLIKTRGQQVTLRCSPKSGHDTVSWYQQALGQGPQFIFQYYEEEERQRGNFPDRFSGHQFPNYSSELNVNALLLGDSALYLCASSSGGPGELFFGEGSRLTVL.

The chain recombines TRBV6-1 with TRBJ1-5; the D gene is possibly TRBD1 (6 bases). V gave up 6 bases and J gave up 7 bases, with 16 bases separating them. The V gene's germline CDR1 is MNHNS and CDR2 SASEGT. This CDR3 spans 14 amino acids. CDR3 in amino acids: CASRDQGIGQPQHF. The DNA for the CDR3 is TGTGCCAGCAGGGACCAGGGGATAGGACAGCCCCAGCATTTT.

J is TRBJ2-7 and V is TRBV7-2, with TRBD2 identical over 9 bases. This CDR3 is built from 15 residues. Germline CDR1 and CDR2: SGHTA and FQGNSA. Germline trimming cut 1 base from V and 6 bases from J; bases unmatched to any gene: 7. For the CDR3, the DNA is TGTGCCAGCAGCTTAGACGGCGCGGGGGGGCCCGAGCAGTACTTC. Its protein product is CASSLDGAGGPEQYF. The full variable domain, its missing parts supplied by reference TRBV7-2 and TRBJ2-7, is GAGVSQSPSNKVTEKGKDVELRCDPISGHTALYWYRQSLGQGLEFLIYFQGNSAPDKSGLPSDRFSAERTGGSVSTLTIQRTQQEDSAVYLCASSLDGAGGPEQYFGPGTRLTVT.

This rearrangement joins TRBV9 to TRBJ1-2; 7 bases map to TRBD1. This CDR3 comprises 14 residues. The V gene's germline CDR1 is SGDLS and CDR2 YYNGEE. Trimming took 4 bases from V and 2 from J; bases not matched to a gene: 5. The CDR3 nucleotides read TGTGCCAGCAGCCAAGGGGACAGCAACTATGGCTACACCTTC. The encoded protein is CASSQGDSNYGYTF.

V gene TRBV5-8 combines with J gene TRBJ2-7; 9 nucleotides agree with TRBD2. The junction had 1 base not matched to a gene; V was cut back by 5 bases and J by 4 bases. Germline V gene lookup returns CDR1 SGHTS and CDR2 YDEGEE. The CDR3 spans 12 residues. The CDR3 sequence: CASRTSGYEQYF. DNA of the CDR3: TGTGCCAGCAGGACTAGCGGATACGAGCAGTACTTC.

This clone occurred a few times. The chain has TRBV16 and TRBJ1-5, with D possibly TRBD1 on 5 matching bases. With 1 base removed from V and 6 bases from J, the gap between germline ends came to 13 bases. This CDR3 comprises 15 residues. Germline V lookup: CDR1 KGHSY, CDR2 FQNENV. Written as DNA, the CDR3 is TGTGCCAGCAGCCAATTCCAAGGGGCCGGTCAGCCCCAGCATTTT. Its translation: CASSQFQGAGQPQHF.

The J gene is TRBJ2-7, the V gene TRBV6-6; 8 positions match TRBD1. The CDR3 runs to 15 residues. In germline, CDR1 is MNHNY, CDR2 SVGAGI (reference sequence). After removal of 7 bases from V and 2 bases from J, the junction contained 10 bases not matched to a gene. The CDR3 DNA reads TGTGCCAGCACCTTGACCGGGACAGGAACCTACGAGCAGTACTTC. Residues: CASTLTGTGTYEQYF.

The chain carries TRBV19 and TRBJ1-4, with unresolved D. The CDR3 contains 13 residues. Per the germline V gene, CDR1 is LNHDA and CDR2 is SQIVND (reference sequence). V shed 10 bases and J shed 0 bases, with 9 bases lying between them. CDR3 bases: TGTGCCACGACGGGGACAACTAATGAAAAACTGTTTTTT. Encoded protein: CATTGTTNEKLFF.

This chain connects TRBV27 to TRBJ1-4, with 8 bases aligning to TRBD1. Looked up from germline, CDR1 is MNHEY and CDR2 is SMNVEV (reference sequence). V shed 6 bases, J shed 8 bases, and the junction held 8 bases outside the gene matches. The CDR3 is made up of 14 amino acids. This chain's CDR3 is CASSLGQGTEKLFF. The DNA of the CDR3 is TGTGCCAGCAGCCTCGGACAGGGTACGGAAAAACTGTTTTTT. The complete variable domain, with remaining parts taken from reference TRBV27 and TRBJ1-4, reads EAQVTQNPRYLITVTGKKLTVTCSQNMNHEYMSWYRQDPGLGLRQIYYSMNVEVTDKGDVPEGYKVSRKEKRNFPLILESPSPNQTSLYFCASSLGQGTEKLFFGSGTQLSVL.

The V gene is TRBV5-4, the J gene TRBJ2-2, with 15 bases identical to TRBD2. Germline V lookup: CDR1 SGHNT, CDR2 YYREEE (reference sequence). J gave up 4 bases and V 4 bases, and 2 bases lay outside the gene matches. The CDR3 runs 16 residues. DNA of the CDR3: TGTGCCAGCAGCAGGACTAGCGGGAGGGCCACCGGGGAGCTGTTTTTT. This gives the protein CASSRTSGRATGELFF.

The chain uses TRBV6-6 and TRBJ1-2; 7 bases fit TRBD1. The J segment lost 1 base and the V segment lost 2 bases, leaving 4 bases of the junction unmatched. From germline, CDR1 is MNHNY and CDR2 SVGAGI (reference sequence). The CDR3 consists of 15 residues. The CDR3 loop reads CASSYGGTDNYGYTF. Here the CDR3 DNA reads TGTGCCAGCAGTTACGGAGGGACAGATAACTATGGCTACACCTTC.

CDR3 in amino acids: CASSLAPQRGPSGNTIYF. In DNA, the CDR3 is TGCGCCAGCAGCTTGGCCCCCCAAAGGGGGCCCTCTGGAAACACCATATATTTT. The chain couples TRBV5-1 to TRBJ1-3; 7 positions agree with TRBD1. The CDR3 length is 18 residues. The trim removed 0 bases at V and 0 bases at J, leaving 9 bases unmatched. In germline, CDR1 is SGHRS, CDR2 YFSETQ.